The 3 T cell receptor beta chains presented below share a single source sample, sequenced in a study of shared clonotypes between healthy human individuals. CD45RO-negative CD8 cells positively selected for CCR7 made up the naive population, which excluded terminally differentiated effector memory CD45RA+ cells. Profiled with immunoSEQ multiplex PCR; TCRdb holds only in-frame clones, not every one. The profile covers 1.5 million to 2.5 million clones, with about 95% appearing a single time and 1.2% taken by the ten largest. The material sequenced was naive CD8+ T cells sorted from blood. Receptors originate from a man between 18 and 29 years old in good health.

The chain recombines TRBV9 with TRBJ1-1, with TRBD1 identical over 7 bases. CDR3 length: 13 amino acids. Germline trimming cut 4 bases from V and 5 bases from J; bases unmatched to any gene: 5. Germline CDR1 is SGDLS and CDR2 is YYNGEE. CDR3 residues: CASSPTGTTEAFF. The CDR3, as DNA: TGTGCCAGCAGCCCGACAGGGACGACTGAAGCTTTCTTT.

The chain uses TRBV5-4 and TRBJ2-3; a possible D gene is TRBD2 (5 bases). Germline V lookup: CDR1 SGHNT, CDR2 YYREEE (reference sequence). The length of the CDR3 is 13 residues. Trimming stripped 1 base from V and 5 bases from J, with 8 bases between. CDR3 coding DNA: TGTGCCAGCAGCTTGTTAGAGGGAGATACGCAGTATTTT. Residues: CASSLLEGDTQYF.

This rearrangement joins TRBV28 to TRBJ2-7; 7 bases line up with TRBD1. From germline, CDR1 is MDHEN and CDR2 SYDVKM. CDR3 size: 15 residues. Trimming took 5 bases from V and 1 from J; bases not matched to a gene: 8. As DNA, the CDR3 is TGTGCCAGCAGTGCTACAGGGGAGATTTCCTACGAGCAGTACTTC. Its protein is CASSATGEISYEQYF.